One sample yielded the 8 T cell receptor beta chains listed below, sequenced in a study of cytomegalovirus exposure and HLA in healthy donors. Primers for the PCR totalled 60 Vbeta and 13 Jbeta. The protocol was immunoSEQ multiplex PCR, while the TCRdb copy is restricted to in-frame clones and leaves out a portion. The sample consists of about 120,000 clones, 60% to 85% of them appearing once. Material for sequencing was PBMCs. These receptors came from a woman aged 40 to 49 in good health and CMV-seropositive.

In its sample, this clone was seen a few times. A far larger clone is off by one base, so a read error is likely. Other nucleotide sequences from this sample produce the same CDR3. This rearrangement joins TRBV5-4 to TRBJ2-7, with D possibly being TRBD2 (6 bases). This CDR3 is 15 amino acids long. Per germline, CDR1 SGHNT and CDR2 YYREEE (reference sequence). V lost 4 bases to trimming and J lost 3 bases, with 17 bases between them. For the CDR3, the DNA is TGTGCCAGCAGCCAAGATTTCGGGGGTCTCTACGAGCAGTACTTC. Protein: CASSQDFGGLYEQYF. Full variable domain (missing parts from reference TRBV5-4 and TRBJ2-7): ETGVTQSPTHLIKTRGQQVTLRCSSQSGHNTVSWYQQALGQGPQFIFQYYREEENGRGNFPPRFSGLQFPNYSSELNVNALELDDSALYLCASSQDFGGLYEQYFGPGTRLTVT.

The CDR3 region is CASSYLLADSYEQYF. In nucleotides, the CDR3 is TGTGCCAGCAGTTACTTGTTGGCAGACTCCTACGAGCAGTACTTC. The rearrangement uses TRBV6-5 and TRBJ2-7; no firm D call. With 1 base removed from V and 0 bases from J, the gap between germline ends came to 10 bases. The CDR3 consists of 15 residues. Per germline, CDR1 MNHEY and CDR2 SVGAGI.

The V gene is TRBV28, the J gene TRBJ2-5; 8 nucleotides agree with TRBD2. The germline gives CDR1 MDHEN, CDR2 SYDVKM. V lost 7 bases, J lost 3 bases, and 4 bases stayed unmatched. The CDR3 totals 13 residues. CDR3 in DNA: TGTGCCAGCACCCGTAGCGGGAAAGAGACCCAGTACTTC. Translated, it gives CASTRSGKETQYF.

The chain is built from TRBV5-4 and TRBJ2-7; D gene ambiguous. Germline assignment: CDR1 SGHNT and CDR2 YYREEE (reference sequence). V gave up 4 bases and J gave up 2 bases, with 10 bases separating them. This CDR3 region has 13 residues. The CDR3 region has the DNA TGTGCCAGCAGCCCGGGTTATGCCTACGAGCAGTACTTC. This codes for CASSPGYAYEQYF.

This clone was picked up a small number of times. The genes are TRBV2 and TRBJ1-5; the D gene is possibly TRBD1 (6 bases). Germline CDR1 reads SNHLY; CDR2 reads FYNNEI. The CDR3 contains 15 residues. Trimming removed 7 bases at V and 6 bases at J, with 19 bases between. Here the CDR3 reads CASNDWGGASQPQHF. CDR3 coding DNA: TGTGCCAGCAACGATTGGGGGGGGGCGAGTCAGCCCCAGCATTTT.

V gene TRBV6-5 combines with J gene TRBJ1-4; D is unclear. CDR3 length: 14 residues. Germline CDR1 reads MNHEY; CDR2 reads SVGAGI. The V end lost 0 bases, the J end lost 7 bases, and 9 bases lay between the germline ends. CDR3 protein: CASSYSTLREKLFF. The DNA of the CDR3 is TGTGCCAGCAGTTACTCGACATTACGTGAAAAACTGTTTTTT.

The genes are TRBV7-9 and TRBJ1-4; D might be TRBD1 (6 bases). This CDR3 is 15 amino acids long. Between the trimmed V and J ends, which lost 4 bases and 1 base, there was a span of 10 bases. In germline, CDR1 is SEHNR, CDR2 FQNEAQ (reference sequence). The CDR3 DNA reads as TGTGCCAGCAGCTCCCCGACAGGAACTAATGAAAAACTGTTTTTT. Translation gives CASSSPTGTNEKLFF. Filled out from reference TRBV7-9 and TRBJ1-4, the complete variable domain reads DTGVSQNPRHKITKRGQNVTFRCDPISEHNRLYWYRQTLGQGPEFLTYFQNEAQLEKSRLLSDRFSAERPKGSFSTLEIQRTEQGDSAMYLCASSSPTGTNEKLFFGSGTQLSVL.

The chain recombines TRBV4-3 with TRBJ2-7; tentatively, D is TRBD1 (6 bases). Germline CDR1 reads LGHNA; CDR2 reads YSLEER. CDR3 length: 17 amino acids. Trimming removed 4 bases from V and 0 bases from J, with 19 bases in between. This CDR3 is CASSPNIRTVSSYEQYF. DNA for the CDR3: TGCGCCAGCAGCCCCAATATCCGGACAGTAAGCTCCTACGAGCAGTACTTC.